Below, 8 T cell receptor beta chains from the same sample are listed, as sequenced in a study of blood T cell repertoires in COVID-19. Generated by immunoSEQ multiplex PCR, the TCRdb table keeps only in-frame clones and is missing some. The sample holds 90,000 to 120,000 clones, less than 75% seen once. Sequencing was carried out using peripheral blood. The receptors were gathered from a woman aged 40 to 50 with acute or convalescent COVID-19.

This clone was observed a single time. The J gene is TRBJ1-6, the V gene TRBV9; TRBD1 is a possible D gene (6 bases). In germline, CDR1 is SGDLS, CDR2 YYNGEE. Trimming shortened V by 7 bases and J by 4 bases, and 18 bases separated the two germline ends. This CDR3 contains 16 residues. In nucleotides, the CDR3 is TGTGCCAGCTCCTCGGGGAGGGGGGGGTATAATTCACCCCTCCACTTT. Protein sequence: CASSSGRGGYNSPLHF.

V is TRBV19 and J is TRBJ1-5; D is uncertain. V was clipped by 2 bases and J by 6 bases, with 11 bases between them. CDR1 and CDR2 (germline): LNHDA, SQIVND (reference sequence). The CDR3 loop spans 14 amino acids. The CDR3, as DNA: TGTGCCAGTAGTATACAGGATGCGAGTCAGCCCCAGCATTTT. This encodes CASSIQDASQPQHF.

The V and J genes are TRBV18 and TRBJ1-6; D is possibly TRBD1 (6 bases). Looked up from germline, CDR1 is KGHSH and CDR2 is LQKENI. The CDR3 is 16 amino acids. Trimming took 2 bases from V and 8 from J, leaving 16 bases between them. The CDR3 here is CASSPMIRGADSPLHF. The DNA of the CDR3 is TGTGCCAGCTCACCAATGATCAGGGGCGCAGATTCACCCCTCCACTTT.

The chain is built from TRBV5-1 and TRBJ2-2, with D perhaps matching TRBD1 (5 bases). CDR3 length equals 17 residues. Germline-derived CDR1 and CDR2 are SGHRS and YFSETQ. V was clipped by 1 base and J by 0 bases, with 13 bases between them. The CDR3 nucleotides are TGCGCCAGCAGCTTGCCGCAAGGACAACCGAACACCGGGGAGCTGTTTTTT. Protein sequence: CASSLPQGQPNTGELFF.

The J gene is TRBJ2-3, the V gene TRBV7-2; TRBD2 aligns across 11 bases. The V segment lost 6 bases and the J segment 1 base; nucleotides outside the gene matches: 3. This CDR3 contains 15 residues. Germline assignment: CDR1 SGHTA and CDR2 FQGNSA. Here the CDR3 reads CASSLTSGGTDTQYF. CDR3 bases: TGTGCCAGCAGTCTGACTAGCGGGGGCACAGATACGCAGTATTTT.

The rearrangement uses TRBV28 and TRBJ1-2, with D perhaps matching TRBD1 (6 bases). Per germline, CDR1 MDHEN and CDR2 SYDVKM. The CDR3 is 11 amino acids. Deletions cut 11 bases from V and 4 bases from J, with 11 bases between. CDR3 in amino acids: CAGLGGYGYTF. For the CDR3, the DNA is TGTGCCGGGCTAGGGGGCTATGGCTACACCTTC.

This clone was picked up a small number of times. The chain joins TRBV30 to TRBJ1-2, with 7 bases that match TRBD1. V was clipped by 3 bases and J by 13 bases; unmatched bases: 8. Germline CDR1 is GTSNPN and CDR2 is SVGIG (reference sequence). The CDR3 is 11 residues long. CDR3 sequence reads: CAWSYGTESTF. As DNA, the CDR3 is TGTGCCTGGAGCTATGGGACAGAGAGCACCTTC. Full variable domain (remainder filled in from reference TRBV30 and TRBJ1-2): SQTIHQWPATLVQPVGSPLSLECTVEGTSNPNLYWYRQAAGRGLQLLFYSVGIGQISSEVPQNLSASRPQDRQFILSSKKLLLSDSGFYLCAWSYGTESTFGSGTRLTVV.

V gene TRBV29-1 combines with J gene TRBJ1-1; the D is unclear. This CDR3 comprises 13 residues. Germline CDR1 reads SQVTM; CDR2 reads ANQGSEA. The CDR3 DNA is TGCAGGACTGAGGGCCCCTTAGGATCTGAAGCTTTCTTT. It specifies CRTEGPLGSEAFF.